The 26 T cell receptor beta chains in this list originate from one sample, sequenced in a study of blood T cells in healthy people across ages. Primers used in a second PCR of about 6 to 11 cycles were a sample-barcoded 5' primer and a J-beta primer mix. TCRdb re-called the 5' RACE reads with MiXCR, one entry per CDR3 protein. Of roughly 900,000 distinct CDR3 sequences listed, about 48% are singletons. Source material: blood. The origin of the receptors is a man aged 25-45 years in good health.

This clonotype was detected many times. CDR3 protein: CASTSGANVLTF. In nucleotides, the CDR3 is TGTGCCAGCACCTCTGGGGCCAACGTCCTGACTTTC. The V and J genes are TRBV9 and TRBJ2-6; D is ambiguous. The germline V and J ends were trimmed by 6 bases and 0 bases, with 1 base remaining between them. CDR3 length: 12 amino acids. In germline, CDR1 is SGDLS, CDR2 YYNGEE.

The chain links TRBV12-3 or TRBV12-4 to TRBJ1-5, with D unclear. V shed 1 base and J shed 3 bases, with 13 bases lying between them. The CDR3 length is 16 residues. CDR3: CASSLESETNNQPQHF. The DNA for the CDR3 is TGTGCCAGCAGTTTAGAGTCGGAAACCAACAATCAGCCCCAGCATTTT.

V gene TRBV20-1 combines with J gene TRBJ2-1; D might be TRBD2 (5 bases). V was clipped by 1 base and J by 1 base, with 14 bases between them. Germline CDR1 is DFQATT and CDR2 is SNEGSKA (reference sequence). There are 16 residues in the CDR3. This CDR3 is CSARVREAASYNEQFF. CDR3 sequence (DNA): TGCAGTGCTAGAGTGCGAGAAGCGGCTTCCTACAATGAGCAGTTCTTC.

In its sample, this clonotype was seen a few times. V gene TRBV27 combines with J gene TRBJ1-5; D unresolved. The germline V and J ends were trimmed by 3 bases and 2 bases, with 5 bases remaining between them. The CDR3 contains 13 residues. Per germline, CDR1 MNHEY and CDR2 SMNVEV (reference sequence). DNA for the CDR3: TGTGCCAGCAGTTTTGTCGGCAATCAGCCCCAGCATTTT. Its protein product is CASSFVGNQPQHF.

The J gene is TRBJ1-5, the V gene TRBV6-2 or TRBV6-3; 7 bases line up with TRBD1. Germline CDR1 and CDR2: MNHEY and SVGEGT. This CDR3 spans 16 amino acids. With 6 bases clipped from V and 4 bases from J, the junction kept 12 bases outside the gene matches. The CDR3 region is CASRRRSGTDNQPQHF. In DNA form, the CDR3 reads TGTGCCAGCAGACGCCGATCGGGGACAGATAATCAGCCCCAGCATTTT.

This sequence joins TRBV6-1 and TRBJ2-7; a weak D match, TRBD1 (6 bases). This CDR3 contains 15 residues. Trimming cost V 0 bases and J 2 bases, with 11 bases left between them. Germline assignment: CDR1 MNHNS and CDR2 SASEGT. CDR3 sequence (DNA): TGTGCCAGCAGTGAAGCGCCCGCAGGGGCCTACGAGCAGTACTTC. Amino acid sequence: CASSEAPAGAYEQYF.

The rearrangement joins TRBV25-1 to TRBJ1-6; 9 bases are a match to TRBD1. This CDR3 has 20 amino acids. The germline V gene has CDR1 MGHDK and CDR2 SYGVNS. Trimming at V came to 4 bases and at J to 2 bases, leaving 15 bases not matched to a gene. In DNA form, the CDR3 reads TGTGCCAGCAGTGCTAACCCCCGGGACAGGGAAGACCCCTATAATTCACCCCTCCACTTT. It yields the protein CASSANPRDREDPYNSPLHF.

This chain links TRBV20-1 with TRBJ2-7; a weak D match, TRBD1 (6 bases). The CDR3 covers 15 residues. CDR1 is DFQATT, CDR2 SNEGSKA, per germline (reference sequence). V lost 0 bases and J 1 base, leaving 13 bases between the germline ends. CDR3 coding DNA: TGCAGTGCTAGAGAGGACACAGGGAGATCCTACGAGCAGTACTTC. Encoded protein: CSAREDTGRSYEQYF.

The V and J genes are TRBV27 and TRBJ2-2; D is possibly TRBD1 (6 bases). This CDR3 comprises 16 residues. V lost 1 base to trimming and J lost 1 base, with 10 bases between them. The V gene's germline CDR1 is MNHEY and CDR2 SMNVEV (reference sequence). The CDR3 DNA reads as TGTGCCAGCAGTTTATGGGGGCCCGGGAACACCGGGGAGCTGTTTTTT. Its protein product is CASSLWGPGNTGELFF.

The chain combines TRBV7-9 with TRBJ2-4, with D possibly matching TRBD1 (5 bases). The J call may be wrong; the DNA end is better matched by TRBJ2-7. From germline, CDR1 is SEHNR and CDR2 FQNEAQ (reference sequence). The CDR3 has 14 residues. Here the CDR3 reads CASSLGGAVNEQYF. DNA of the CDR3: TGTGCCAGCAGCTTAGGGGGCGCGGTAAACGAGCAGTACTTC.

The chain is built from TRBV12-3 or TRBV12-4 and TRBJ2-3; 8 bases are shared with TRBD2. The CDR3 extends over 14 amino acids. J gave up 6 bases and V 7 bases, and 9 bases lay outside the gene matches. This CDR3 reads CASTRWTSSDTQYF. DNA for the CDR3: TGTGCCAGCACCCGATGGACTAGCTCGGATACGCAGTATTTT.

Regarding this clonotype: This may stem from a read error, because a much larger clone lies one nucleotide away. This chain uses TRBV24-1 with TRBJ2-1, with D tentatively TRBD2 (6 bases). V dropped 9 bases and J dropped 3 bases, with 11 bases sitting between them. Germline V gene lookup returns CDR1 KGHDR and CDR2 SFDVKD. CDR3 length equals 13 residues. CDR3 nucleotides: TGTGCCACCGCTAGCGACAGCTACAATGAGCAGTTCTTC. It encodes CATASDSYNEQFF.

The chain has TRBV10-3 and TRBJ2-6, with D uncertain. The CDR3 contains 13 residues. Germline loops: CDR1 ENHRY, CDR2 SYGVKD. V was pared by 6 bases and J by 0 bases, with 3 bases between. The CDR3 nucleotides are TGTGCCATCAGCCGCTCTGGGGCCAACGTCCTGACTTTC. Its translation is CAISRSGANVLTF.

The chain couples TRBV4-3 to TRBJ2-1, with TRBD1 matching over 9 bases. Germline-derived CDR1 and CDR2 are LGHNA and YSLEER. This CDR3 region has 15 residues. V shed 4 bases and J 6 bases; nucleotides not matched to a gene: 7. CDR3 amino acids: CASSPGTGSVNEQFF. The CDR3 bases are TGCGCCAGCAGCCCCGGGACAGGGTCTGTCAATGAGCAGTTCTTC.

The rearrangement uses TRBV7-7 and TRBJ2-3; D not certain. Trimming cost V 4 bases and J 1 base, with 6 bases left between them. The CDR3 extends over 13 amino acids. Germline CDR1 is SSHAT and CDR2 is FNYEAQ (reference sequence). In nucleotides, the CDR3 is TGTGCCAGCAGCTCTTATGGCACAGATACGCAGTATTTT. It specifies CASSSYGTDTQYF.

The genes are TRBV4-2 and TRBJ1-6; tentatively, D is TRBD1 (6 bases). The V end was cut by 5 bases, the J end by 5 bases, with 16 bases between. Germline V gene sequence: CDR1 LGHNA, CDR2 YNFKEQ. The CDR3 is 16 residues long. The DNA for the CDR3 is TGTGCCAGCAGCTCCCGTCGGACAGCCAATAATTCACCCCTCCACTTT. Residues: CASSSRRTANNSPLHF.

This clonotype was seen once. The V gene is TRBV13, the J gene TRBJ2-3; D uncertain. The V gene lost 3 bases and the J gene lost 7 bases, with 8 bases spanning the gap. Germline loops: CDR1 PRHDT, CDR2 FYEKMQ (reference sequence). This CDR3 spans 12 amino acids. CDR3 DNA: TGTGCCAGCAGCTTTCAGGATAATACGCAGTATTTT. This encodes CASSFQDNTQYF.

The chain links TRBV9 to TRBJ1-2; D is possibly TRBD1 (6 bases). The V end was cut by 4 bases, the J end by 6 bases, with 13 bases between. Germline CDR1 is SGDLS and CDR2 is YYNGEE. The CDR3 covers 13 residues. CDR3 region: CASSKSAGDGYTF. CDR3 in DNA: TGTGCCAGCAGCAAATCGGCAGGGGATGGCTACACCTTC.

The table lists this clonotype with a few counts. V gene TRBV20-1 combines with J gene TRBJ2-5; a possible D gene is TRBD1 (5 bases). Trimming left V 4 bases short and J 5 bases short, with 8 bases between. This CDR3 is built from 11 residues. Germline V gene sequence: CDR1 DFQATT, CDR2 SNEGSKA (reference sequence). CDR3 region: CSATGPETQYF. The CDR3 coding sequence is TGCAGTGCTACAGGGCCGGAGACCCAGTACTTC.

Concerning this clonotype itself: Given a much more abundant clone one base away, this may be a read error. V and J are TRBV6-1 and TRBJ2-5, with a possible D match to TRBD2 (6 bases). This CDR3 comprises 15 residues. Germline V gene sequence: CDR1 MNHNS, CDR2 SASEGT. Trimming took 4 bases from V and 11 from J, leaving 23 bases between them. The DNA of the CDR3 is TGTGCCAGCAGTGGGACTACCGAATCTTACAATGAGCAGTACTTC. Translating it yields CASSGTTESYNEQYF.

This clonotype was found many times. The chain links TRBV9 to TRBJ2-5, with D tentatively TRBD1 (6 bases). The CDR3 runs 14 residues. CDR1 SGDLS and CDR2 YYNGEE come from the germline V gene. V was clipped by 0 bases and J by 7 bases, with 13 bases between them. CDR3 sequence: CASSVASQGRTQYF. As DNA, the CDR3 is TGTGCCAGCAGCGTAGCGTCACAGGGAAGGACCCAGTACTTC.

At least ten counts were recorded for this clonotype. The chain employs TRBV20-1 and TRBJ2-7; D gene ambiguous. Germline CDR1 is DFQATT and CDR2 is SNEGSKA (reference sequence). The CDR3 is made up of 11 amino acids. In DNA, the CDR3 is TGCAGCCCGACAAGCTCCTACGAGCAGTACTTC. Translation gives CSPTSSYEQYF.

The chain uses TRBV7-2 and TRBJ2-7, with D possibly being TRBD1 or TRBD2 (5 bases each). Trimming took 2 bases from V and 7 from J, leaving 15 bases between them. Germline CDR1 SGHTA, CDR2 FQGNSA. The CDR3 has 14 residues. CDR3 region: CASSLQGPPGEQYF. Written as DNA, the CDR3 is TGTGCCAGCAGCTTACAGGGTCCTCCGGGAGAGCAGTACTTC. Using reference TRBV7-2 and TRBJ2-7 for the parts outside the CDR3, the full variable domain is GAGVSQSPSNKVTEKGKDVELRCDPISGHTALYWYRQSLGQGLEFLIYFQGNSAPDKSGLPSDRFSAERTGGSVSTLTIQRTQQEDSAVYLCASSLQGPPGEQYFGPGTRLTVT.

The V gene is TRBV4-1, the J gene TRBJ2-7; 10 bases match TRBD2. Losses at the gene ends were 2 bases for V and 1 base for J; bases not matched to a gene: 5. Germline-derived CDR1 and CDR2 are MGHRA and YSYEKL. The length of the CDR3 is 16 residues. This CDR3 is CASSQSGLARSYEQYF. In DNA form, the CDR3 reads TGCGCCAGCAGCCAATCGGGACTAGCGCGTTCCTACGAGCAGTACTTC.

This clonotype was seen only once. The CDR3 coding sequence is TGTGCCAGCAGTTCGGGCAGGGGGTTTGAAAAACTGTTTTTT. Translated: CASSSGRGFEKLFF. The chain employs TRBV28 and TRBJ1-4, with 7 bases matching TRBD1. With 4 bases clipped from V and 7 bases from J, the junction kept 6 bases outside the gene matches. CDR1 is MDHEN, CDR2 SYDVKM, per germline. The CDR3 contains 14 residues.

The chain combines TRBV4-2 with TRBJ1-1; a weak D match, TRBD1 (5 bases). Trimming took 0 bases from V and 4 from J, leaving 12 bases between them. The V gene's germline CDR1 is LGHNA and CDR2 YNFKEQ. This CDR3 region has 15 residues. The CDR3 here is CASSQERGAGTEAFF. The CDR3 nucleotides read TGTGCCAGCAGCCAAGAACGAGGGGCCGGCACTGAAGCTTTCTTT.